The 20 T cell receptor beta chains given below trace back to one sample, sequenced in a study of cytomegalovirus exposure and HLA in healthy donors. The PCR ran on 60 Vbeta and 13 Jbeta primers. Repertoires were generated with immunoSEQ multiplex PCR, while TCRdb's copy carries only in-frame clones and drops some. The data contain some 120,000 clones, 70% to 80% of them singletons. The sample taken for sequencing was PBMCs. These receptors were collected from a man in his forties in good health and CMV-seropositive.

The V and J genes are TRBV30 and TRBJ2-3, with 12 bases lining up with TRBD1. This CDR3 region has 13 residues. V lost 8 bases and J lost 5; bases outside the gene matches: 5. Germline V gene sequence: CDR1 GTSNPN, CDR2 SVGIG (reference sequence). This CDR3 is CAGGQGAVDTQYF. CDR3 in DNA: TGTGCCGGGGGACAGGGGGCCGTAGATACGCAGTATTTT. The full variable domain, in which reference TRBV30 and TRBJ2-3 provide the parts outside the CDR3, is SQTIHQWPATLVQPVGSPLSLECTVEGTSNPNLYWYRQAAGRGLQLLFYSVGIGQISSEVPQNLSASRPQDRQFILSSKKLLLSDSGFYLCAGGQGAVDTQYFGPGTRLTVL.

The CDR3 loop reads CASSLAPVASGAAYEQYF. CDR3 in DNA: TGCGCCAGCAGCTTGGCCCCAGTGGCTAGCGGGGCTGCCTACGAGCAGTACTTC. The V gene is TRBV5-1, the J gene TRBJ2-7, with 9 bases matching TRBD2. V was pared by 0 bases and J by 2 bases, with 12 bases of the junction left unmatched. The germline V gene has CDR1 SGHRS and CDR2 YFSETQ. CDR3 length equals 18 residues.

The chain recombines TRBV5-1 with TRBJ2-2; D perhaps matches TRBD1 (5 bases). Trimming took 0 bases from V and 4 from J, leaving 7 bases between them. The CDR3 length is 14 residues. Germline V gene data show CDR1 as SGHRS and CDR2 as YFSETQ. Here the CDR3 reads CASSLAGSTGELFF. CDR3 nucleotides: TGCGCCAGCAGCTTGGCAGGGTCCACCGGGGAGCTGTTTTTT. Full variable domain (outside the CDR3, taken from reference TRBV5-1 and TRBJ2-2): KAGVTQTPRYLIKTRGQQVTLSCSPISGHRSVSWYQQTPGQGLQFLFEYFSETQRNKGNFPGRFSGRQFSNSRSEMNVSTLELGDSALYLCASSLAGSTGELFFGEGSRLTVL.

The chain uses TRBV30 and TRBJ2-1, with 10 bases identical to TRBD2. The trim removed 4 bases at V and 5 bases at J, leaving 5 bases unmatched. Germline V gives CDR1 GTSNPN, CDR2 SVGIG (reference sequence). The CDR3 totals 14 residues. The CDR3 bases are TGTGCCTGGATGGGACTAGCGAGGAACAATGAGCAGTTCTTC. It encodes CAWMGLARNNEQFF.

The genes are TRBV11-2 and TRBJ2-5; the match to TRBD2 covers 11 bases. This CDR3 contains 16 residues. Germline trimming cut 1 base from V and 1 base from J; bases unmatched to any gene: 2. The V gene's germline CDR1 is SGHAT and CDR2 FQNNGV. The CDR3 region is CASSLVAGGRQETQYF. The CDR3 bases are TGTGCCAGCAGCTTAGTAGCGGGGGGGCGCCAAGAGACCCAGTACTTC.

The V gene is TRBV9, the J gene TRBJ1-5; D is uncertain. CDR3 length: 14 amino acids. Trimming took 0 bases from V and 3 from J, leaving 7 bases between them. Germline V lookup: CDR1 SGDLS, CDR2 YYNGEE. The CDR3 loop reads CASSVGGDNQPQHF. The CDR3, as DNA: TGTGCCAGCAGCGTAGGGGGAGACAATCAGCCCCAGCATTTT.

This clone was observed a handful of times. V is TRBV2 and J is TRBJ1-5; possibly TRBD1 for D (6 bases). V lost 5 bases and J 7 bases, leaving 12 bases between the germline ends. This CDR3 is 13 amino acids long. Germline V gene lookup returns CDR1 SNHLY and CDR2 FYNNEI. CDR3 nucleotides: TGTGCCAGCAGTCCAGGGGATGGACAGCCCCAGCATTTT. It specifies CASSPGDGQPQHF.

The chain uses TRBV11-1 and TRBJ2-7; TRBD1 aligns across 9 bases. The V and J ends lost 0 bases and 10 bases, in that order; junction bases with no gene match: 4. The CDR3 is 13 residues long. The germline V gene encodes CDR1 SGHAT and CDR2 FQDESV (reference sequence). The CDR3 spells CASSLARDRVQYF. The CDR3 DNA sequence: TGTGCCAGCAGCTTAGCCCGGGACAGGGTCCAGTACTTC.

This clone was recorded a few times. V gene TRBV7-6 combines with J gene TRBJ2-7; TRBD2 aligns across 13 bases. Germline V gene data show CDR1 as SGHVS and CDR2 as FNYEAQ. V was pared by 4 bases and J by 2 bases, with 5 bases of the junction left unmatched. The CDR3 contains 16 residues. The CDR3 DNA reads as TGTGCCAGCAGCTCAGGACTAGCGGGGGCAGCCTACGAGCAGTACTTC. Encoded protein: CASSSGLAGAAYEQYF.

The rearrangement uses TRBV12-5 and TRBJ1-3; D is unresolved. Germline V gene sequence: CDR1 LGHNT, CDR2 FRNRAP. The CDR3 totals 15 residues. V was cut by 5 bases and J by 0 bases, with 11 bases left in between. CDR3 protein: CASGRGPTSGNTIYF. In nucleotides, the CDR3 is TGTGCTAGTGGTCGTGGGCCCACCTCTGGAAACACCATATATTTT.

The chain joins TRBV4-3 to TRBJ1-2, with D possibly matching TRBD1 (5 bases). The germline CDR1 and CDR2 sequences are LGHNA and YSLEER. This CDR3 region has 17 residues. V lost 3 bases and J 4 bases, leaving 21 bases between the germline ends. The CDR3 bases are TGCGCCAGCAGCCAGCAGAGACCCGGGCCTCAGGGCTATGGCTACACCTTC. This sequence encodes CASSQQRPGPQGYGYTF.

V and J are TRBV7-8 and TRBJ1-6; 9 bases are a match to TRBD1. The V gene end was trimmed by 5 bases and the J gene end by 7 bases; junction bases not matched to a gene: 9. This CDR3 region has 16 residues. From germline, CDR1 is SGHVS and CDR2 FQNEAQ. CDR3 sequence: CASSVGTGLVNSPLHF. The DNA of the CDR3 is TGTGCCAGCAGCGTCGGGACAGGGCTTGTAAATTCACCCCTCCACTTT.

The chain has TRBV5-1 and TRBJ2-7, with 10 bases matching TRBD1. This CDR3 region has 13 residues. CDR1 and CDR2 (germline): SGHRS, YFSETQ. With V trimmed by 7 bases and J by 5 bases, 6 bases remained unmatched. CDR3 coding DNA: TGCGCCAGCCGGGGGACAGGGGACCACGAGCAGTACTTC. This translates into CASRGTGDHEQYF.

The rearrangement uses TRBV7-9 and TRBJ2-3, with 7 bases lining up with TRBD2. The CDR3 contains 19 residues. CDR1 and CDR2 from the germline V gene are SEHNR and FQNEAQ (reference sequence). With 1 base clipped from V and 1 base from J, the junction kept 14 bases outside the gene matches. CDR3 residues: CASSLDSAGDLFGTDTQYF. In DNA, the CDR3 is TGTGCCAGCAGCTTAGATTCTGCGGGGGACCTTTTTGGCACAGATACGCAGTATTTT. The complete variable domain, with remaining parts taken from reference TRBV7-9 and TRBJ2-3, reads DTGVSQNPRHKITKRGQNVTFRCDPISEHNRLYWYRQTLGQGPEFLTYFQNEAQLEKSRLLSDRFSAERPKGSFSTLEIQRTEQGDSAMYLCASSLDSAGDLFGTDTQYFGPGTRLTVL.

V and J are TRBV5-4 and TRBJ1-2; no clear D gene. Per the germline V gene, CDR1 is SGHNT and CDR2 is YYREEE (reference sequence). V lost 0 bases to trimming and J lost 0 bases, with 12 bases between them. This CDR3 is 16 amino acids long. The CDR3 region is CASSLAFRETNYGYTF. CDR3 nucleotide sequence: TGTGCCAGCAGCTTGGCCTTTCGGGAGACTAACTATGGCTACACCTTC.

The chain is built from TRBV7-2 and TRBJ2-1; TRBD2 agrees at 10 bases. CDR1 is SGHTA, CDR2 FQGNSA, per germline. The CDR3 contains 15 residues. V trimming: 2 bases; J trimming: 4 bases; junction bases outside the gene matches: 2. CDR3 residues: CASSLTSGTYNEQFF. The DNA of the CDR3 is TGTGCCAGCAGCTTAACTAGCGGGACATACAATGAGCAGTTCTTC. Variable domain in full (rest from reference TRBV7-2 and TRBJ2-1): GAGVSQSPSNKVTEKGKDVELRCDPISGHTALYWYRQSLGQGLEFLIYFQGNSAPDKSGLPSDRFSAERTGGSVSTLTIQRTQQEDSAVYLCASSLTSGTYNEQFFGPGTRLTVL.

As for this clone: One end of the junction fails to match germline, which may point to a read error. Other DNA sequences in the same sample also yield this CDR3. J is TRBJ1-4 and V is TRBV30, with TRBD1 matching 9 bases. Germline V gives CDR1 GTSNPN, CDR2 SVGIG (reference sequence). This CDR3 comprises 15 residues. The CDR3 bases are TGTGCCTGGAGTGCTTACAGGGGGCTTAATCAAAAACTGTTTTTT. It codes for CAWSAYRGLNQKLFF.

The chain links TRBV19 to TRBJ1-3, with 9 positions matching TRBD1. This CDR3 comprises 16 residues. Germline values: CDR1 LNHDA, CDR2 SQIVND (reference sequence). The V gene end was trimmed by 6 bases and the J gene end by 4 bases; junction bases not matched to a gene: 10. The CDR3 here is CASSPRDRVTGNTIYF. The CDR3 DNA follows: TGTGCCAGTAGCCCTCGGGACAGGGTGACAGGAAACACCATATATTTT.

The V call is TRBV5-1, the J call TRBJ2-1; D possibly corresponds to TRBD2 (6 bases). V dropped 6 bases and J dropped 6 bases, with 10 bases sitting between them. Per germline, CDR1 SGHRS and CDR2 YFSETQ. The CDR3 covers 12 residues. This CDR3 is CASTEGSNEQFF. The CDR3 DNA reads TGCGCCAGCACGGAGGGAAGCAATGAGCAGTTCTTC.

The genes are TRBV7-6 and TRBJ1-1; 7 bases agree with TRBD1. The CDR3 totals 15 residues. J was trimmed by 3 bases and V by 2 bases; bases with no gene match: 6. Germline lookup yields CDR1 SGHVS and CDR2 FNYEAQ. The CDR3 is CASSLRTGSHTEAFF. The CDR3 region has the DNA TGTGCCAGCAGCTTAAGGACAGGTTCCCACACTGAAGCTTTCTTT. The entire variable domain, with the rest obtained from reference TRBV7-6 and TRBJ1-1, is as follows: GAGVSQSPRYKVTKRGQDVALRCDPISGHVSLYWYRQALGQGPEFLTYFNYEAQQDKSGLPNDRFSAERPEGSISTLTIQRTEQRDSAMYRCASSLRTGSHTEAFFGQGTRLTVV.